Listed here are 18 T cell receptor beta chains from one sample, sequenced in a study of T cell responses to AZD1222 COVID-19 vaccine. Profiling relied on immunoSEQ multiplex PCR, and the TCRdb table lists in-frame clones only, not all of them. The sample yields under 200,000 clones, just over 90% seen once. Source: peripheral blood, taken on day 0 of AZD1222 vaccination. The receptors were gathered from an adult in good health.

This chain links TRBV5-1 with TRBJ1-5; D perhaps matches TRBD1 (5 bases). V shed 0 bases and J shed 4 bases, with 5 bases lying between them. The CDR3 has 13 residues. Per the germline V gene, CDR1 is SGHRS and CDR2 is YFSETQ. The chain's CDR3 is CASSLDRNQPQHF. The DNA for the CDR3 is TGCGCCAGCAGCTTGGACAGGAATCAGCCCCAGCATTTT. Using reference TRBV5-1 and TRBJ1-5 for the parts outside the CDR3, the full variable domain is KAGVTQTPRYLIKTRGQQVTLSCSPISGHRSVSWYQQTPGQGLQFLFEYFSETQRNKGNFPGRFSGRQFSNSRSEMNVSTLELGDSALYLCASSLDRNQPQHFGDGTRLSIL.

This clone was found a few times. The CDR3 DNA follows: TGTGCCAGCTCACCATTACCGGGCCAGCCCCAGCATTTT. Translating it yields CASSPLPGQPQHF. The V call is TRBV18, the J call TRBJ1-5; D gene unclear. This CDR3 is 13 amino acids long. Germline values: CDR1 KGHSH, CDR2 LQKENI. V gave up 2 bases and J gave up 7 bases, with 9 bases separating them.

This chain uses TRBV19 with TRBJ1-5, with 10 bases identical to TRBD1. Germline CDR1 and CDR2: LNHDA and SQIVND (reference sequence). The V gene end was trimmed by 5 bases and the J gene end by 0 bases; junction bases not matched to a gene: 4. CDR3 length: 16 amino acids. The CDR3 loop is CASSVRTGGSNQPQHF. For the CDR3, the DNA is TGTGCCAGTAGTGTCCGGACAGGGGGTAGCAATCAGCCCCAGCATTTT.

This chain links TRBV6-5 with TRBJ1-1; tentatively, D is TRBD1 (6 bases). Trimming shortened V by 6 bases and J by 7 bases, and 12 bases separated the two germline ends. The CDR3 is 12 amino acids. Per germline, CDR1 MNHEY and CDR2 SVGAGI. The CDR3 DNA is TGTGCCAGCAGCTTAAGGGGGGGTGAAGCTTTCTTT. Protein: CASSLRGGEAFF.

V is TRBV18 and J is TRBJ1-1; D remains ambiguous. Trimming removed 3 bases from V and 6 bases from J, with 17 bases in between. The CDR3 loop spans 15 amino acids. Germline-derived CDR1 and CDR2 are KGHSH and LQKENI. In nucleotides, the CDR3 is TGTGCCAGCTCACCGTCTTTAGGAGGAATCGCTGAAGCTTTCTTT. It encodes CASSPSLGGIAEAFF.

The rearrangement links TRBV5-4 to TRBJ2-7, with D possibly being TRBD1 or TRBD2 (5 bases each). This CDR3 is 15 amino acids long. CDR1 is SGHNT, CDR2 YYREEE, per germline (reference sequence). V was clipped by 2 bases and J by 6 bases, with 18 bases between them. This CDR3 is CASSLYRDGESEQYF. As DNA, the CDR3 is TGTGCCAGCAGCTTATACCGGGACGGGGAGTCCGAGCAGTACTTC.

DNA for the CDR3: TGTGCCAGCAGCCAGTATACCGGGAACACAGATACGCAGTATTTT. This encodes CASSQYTGNTDTQYF. This sequence joins TRBV14 and TRBJ2-3, with D perhaps TRBD2 (5 bases). V lost 3 bases and J lost 2, with 12 bases in between. The CDR3 is 15 amino acids. CDR1 and CDR2 (germline): SGHDN, FVKESK.

The chain links TRBV15 to TRBJ2-1, with TRBD2 matching over 7 bases. The germline gives CDR1 LNHNV, CDR2 YYDKDF (reference sequence). V lost 3 bases to trimming and J lost 5 bases; unmatched junction nucleotides: 1. The CDR3 totals 13 residues. The CDR3 sequence: CATSRGGNNEQFF. The CDR3 DNA is TGTGCCACCAGCAGGGGAGGGAACAATGAGCAGTTCTTC.

This clone was detected once. The genes are TRBV9 and TRBJ2-7, with D unresolved. V was cut by 0 bases and J by 2 bases, with 12 bases left in between. The length of the CDR3 is 15 residues. CDR1 is SGDLS and CDR2 is YYNGEE in the germline V gene. The CDR3 loop is CASSVGVQMAYEQYF. As DNA, the CDR3 is TGTGCCAGCAGCGTAGGGGTACAGATGGCCTACGAGCAGTACTTC.

This chain links TRBV5-1 with TRBJ2-4; D may correspond to TRBD1 or TRBD2 (5 bases each). The germline V gene encodes CDR1 SGHRS and CDR2 YFSETQ. V shed 2 bases and J shed 16 bases, with 13 bases lying between them. This CDR3 is built from 11 residues. The CDR3: CASSFGGLYYF. As DNA, the CDR3 is TGCGCCAGCAGCTTTGGGGGTTTGTACTACTTC. The full variable domain, with the rest looked up from reference TRBV5-1 and TRBJ2-4, is KAGVTQTPRYLIKTRGQQVTLSCSPISGHRSVSWYQQTPGQGLQFLFEYFSETQRNKGNFPGRFSGRQFSNSRSEMNVSTLELGDSALYLCASSFGGLYYFGAGTRLSVL.

V is TRBV19 and J is TRBJ2-1; D is undetermined. Germline V gene sequence: CDR1 LNHDA, CDR2 SQIVND (reference sequence). The CDR3 consists of 14 residues. Trimming took 1 base from V and 3 from J, leaving 7 bases between them. CDR3 nucleotide sequence: TGTGCCAGTAGTATAGTTCAGAGCTACAATGAGCAGTTCTTC. Protein product: CASSIVQSYNEQFF.

This clone has a handful of counts. The CDR3 DNA sequence: TGTGCCAGCAGCTCCCCCGGGACTAGCAGAGGGGGCGAGCAGTACTTC. It codes for CASSSPGTSRGGEQYF. The chain employs TRBV5-6 and TRBJ2-7; 9 bases align to TRBD2. Germline V gene lookup returns CDR1 SGHDT and CDR2 YYEEEE. This CDR3 has 16 amino acids. Unmatched junction bases numbered 13, after V lost 3 bases and J lost 6 bases.

The chain employs TRBV4-1 and TRBJ2-5; D uncertain. The V gene lost 4 bases and the J gene lost 1 base, with 16 bases spanning the gap. Germline loops: CDR1 MGHRA, CDR2 YSYEKL. This CDR3 is 16 amino acids long. The CDR3 nucleotides are TGCGCCAGCAGCCCGAGATACCAAACCCCCCAAGAGACCCAGTACTTC. This sequence encodes CASSPRYQTPQETQYF.

The rearrangement uses TRBV4-2 and TRBJ2-3; 10 bases match TRBD2. The CDR3 contains 18 residues. Germline V gene lookup returns CDR1 LGHNA and CDR2 YNFKEQ. V dropped 2 bases and J dropped 9; count of bases not matched to a gene: 17. CDR3 in amino acids: CASSQWGRIAGGAATQYF. For the CDR3, the DNA is TGTGCCAGCAGCCAATGGGGGAGGATAGCGGGGGGAGCAGCCACGCAGTATTTT.

In its sample, this clone was seen a few times. This sequence joins TRBV29-1 and TRBJ2-6, with D perhaps TRBD1 or TRBD2 (6 bases each). CDR3 length equals 16 residues. V dropped 7 bases and J dropped 1 base, with 17 bases sitting between them. Germline V gives CDR1 SQVTM, CDR2 ANQGSEA. The CDR3 loop is CSASGEGGSGANVLTF. In DNA form, the CDR3 reads TGCAGCGCGAGCGGAGAGGGGGGATCTGGGGCCAACGTCCTGACTTTC.

CDR3 nucleotides: TGTGCCAGCCCCTACGGGCAATCTAGCTCAGATACGCAGTATTTT. This translates into CASPYGQSSSDTQYF. The V gene is TRBV2, the J gene TRBJ2-3, with a possible D match to TRBD2 (5 bases). The V and J ends lost 8 bases and 4 bases respectively, with 19 bases between them. Germline CDR1 is SNHLY and CDR2 is FYNNEI. The CDR3 contains 15 residues.

This rearrangement joins TRBV4-3 to TRBJ1-4; tentatively, D is TRBD1 (5 bases). With 4 bases removed from V and 8 bases from J, the gap between germline ends came to 14 bases. The germline gives CDR1 LGHNA, CDR2 YSLEER. This CDR3 contains 14 residues. CDR3 DNA sequence: TGCGCCAGCAGCCTCCGGGACTGGGCCGAAAAACTGTTTTTT. This encodes CASSLRDWAEKLFF.

This clone was found once. V is TRBV19 and J is TRBJ1-5; the match to TRBD1 covers 10 bases. J gave up 5 bases and V 4 bases, and 8 bases lay outside the gene matches. CDR3 length: 16 amino acids. Per the germline V gene, CDR1 is LNHDA and CDR2 is SQIVND (reference sequence). As DNA, the CDR3 is TGTGCCAGTAGTACACCCGGGACAGGGGCGGATCAGCCCCAGCATTTT. This sequence encodes CASSTPGTGADQPQHF. The full variable domain, its missing parts supplied by reference TRBV19 and TRBJ1-5, is DGGITQSPKYLFRKEGQNVTLSCEQNLNHDAMYWYRQDPGQGLRLIYYSQIVNDFQKGDIAEGYSVSREKKESFPLTVTSAQKNPTAFYLCASSTPGTGADQPQHFGDGTRLSIL.